Below, 12 T cell receptor beta chains from the same sample are listed, as sequenced in a study of Tregs in tolerant kidney transplant recipients. The assay was immunoSEQ multiplex PCR, and TCRdb's table has in-frame clones only and misses some. Among hundreds of thousands of clones listed, about 80% were seen once. The specimen was CD4+ T cells from blood. These receptors were collected from a human donor in good health.

The J gene is TRBJ2-7, the V gene TRBV6-5; D is possibly TRBD2 (6 bases). Germline lookup yields CDR1 MNHEY and CDR2 SVGAGI. This CDR3 is 16 amino acids long. The ends were cut back, 0 bases at V and 0 bases at J, with 12 bases in the middle. CDR3 sequence: CASSYSGLPSSYEQYF. The DNA of the CDR3 is TGTGCCAGCAGTTACTCGGGACTTCCTAGCTCCTACGAGCAGTACTTC.

This chain links TRBV19 with TRBJ1-5; 11 nucleotides agree with TRBD1. The J segment lost 5 bases and the V segment lost 6 bases, leaving 18 bases of the junction unmatched. This CDR3 has 19 residues. CDR1 is LNHDA, CDR2 SQIVND, per germline (reference sequence). The chain's CDR3 is CASSPPGTGGSVGYQPQHF. The CDR3 nucleotides are TGTGCCAGTAGCCCGCCCGGGACAGGGGGATCAGTTGGTTATCAGCCCCAGCATTTT.

This sequence joins TRBV11-2 and TRBJ1-4; D gene unclear. The CDR3 length is 13 residues. Trimming removed 1 base from V and 4 bases from J, with 4 bases in between. Germline V gene data show CDR1 as SGHAT and CDR2 as FQNNGV. The CDR3 sequence is CASSLGLNEKLFF. CDR3 DNA sequence: TGTGCCAGCAGCTTAGGACTTAATGAAAAACTGTTTTTT.

The chain recombines TRBV10-2 with TRBJ2-1; D may be TRBD1 or TRBD2 (5 bases each). With 0 bases removed from V and 6 bases from J, the gap between germline ends came to 9 bases. The germline gives CDR1 WSHSY, CDR2 SAAADI. This CDR3 contains 14 residues. This CDR3 is CASSESGRGNEQFF. The CDR3 DNA is TGCGCCAGCAGTGAGTCGGGACGGGGCAATGAGCAGTTCTTC.

Written as DNA, the CDR3 is TGTGCCATTACGCGAAGTACCTCTGGAAACACCATATATTTT. Translated, it gives CAITRSTSGNTIYF. The chain couples TRBV10-3 to TRBJ1-3; D is uncertain. Germline CDR1 and CDR2: ENHRY and SYGVKD. V was clipped by 9 bases and J by 0 bases, with 12 bases between them. CDR3 length: 14 amino acids.

This clone was observed a few times. The chain employs TRBV10-3 and TRBJ2-2; D may be TRBD2 (5 bases). This CDR3 has 13 amino acids. V was trimmed by 0 bases and J by 6 bases, leaving 5 bases between them. Germline assignment: CDR1 ENHRY and CDR2 SYGVKD. The CDR3 sequence: CAISESGAGELFF. The DNA of the CDR3 is TGTGCCATCAGTGAGTCCGGGGCCGGGGAGCTGTTTTTT.

The J gene is TRBJ1-2, the V gene TRBV11-2; 7 positions agree with TRBD1. V shed 5 bases and J 6 bases; nucleotides not matched to a gene: 15. The CDR3 extends over 16 amino acids. The germline V gene has CDR1 SGHAT and CDR2 FQNNGV. The CDR3 region is CASSPLGAGGRHGYTF. The DNA of the CDR3 is TGTGCCAGCAGCCCCCTCGGAGCAGGGGGACGACATGGCTACACCTTC.

J is TRBJ2-3 and V is TRBV9, with TRBD1 as a possible D gene (6 bases). Deletions cut 3 bases from V and 4 bases from J, with 15 bases between. CDR3 size: 15 residues. Germline CDR1 and CDR2: SGDLS and YYNGEE. The CDR3 coding sequence is TGTGCCAGCAGCGCGACCGGGACATATGCAGATACGCAGTATTTT. This encodes CASSATGTYADTQYF.

J is TRBJ2-3 and V is TRBV5-1; D remains unclear. The germline V gene encodes CDR1 SGHRS and CDR2 YFSETQ. The V end lost 0 bases, the J end lost 2 bases, and 7 bases lay between the germline ends. There are 14 residues in the CDR3. CDR3: CASSLGTDTDTQYF. Here the CDR3 DNA reads TGCGCCAGCAGCTTGGGGACCGACACAGATACGCAGTATTTT.

This clone has more than one count but fewer than ten. V and J are TRBV2 and TRBJ1-2; 7 bases are shared with TRBD1. Losses at the gene ends were 5 bases for V and 6 bases for J; bases not matched to a gene: 6. The CDR3 length is 13 residues. Looked up from germline, CDR1 is SNHLY and CDR2 is FYNNEI. DNA of the CDR3: TGTGCCAGCAGTCTTACTACAGGGGATGGCTACACCTTC. It encodes CASSLTTGDGYTF. Using reference TRBV2 and TRBJ1-2 for the parts outside the CDR3, the full variable domain is EPEVTQTPSHQVTQMGQEVILRCVPISNHLYFYWYRQILGQKVEFLVSFYNNEISEKSEIFDDQFSVERPDGSNFTLKIRSTKLEDSAMYFCASSLTTGDGYTFGSGTRLTVV.

This clone occurred a few times. V gene TRBV7-3 combines with J gene TRBJ1-4; no clear D gene. This CDR3 has 11 amino acids. Germline lookup yields CDR1 SGHTA and CDR2 FQGTGA. Trimming cost V 5 bases and J 13 bases, with 11 bases left between them. For the CDR3, the DNA is TGTGCCAGCAGCCCCCACTTAGGACTGTTTTTT. Residues: CASSPHLGLFF.

This clone has a single count. The chain carries TRBV7-2 and TRBJ1-2, with TRBD1 matching 9 bases. This CDR3 comprises 13 residues. Per germline, CDR1 SGHTA and CDR2 FQGNSA. Trimming cost V 5 bases and J 8 bases; bases outside gene matches: 6. The CDR3 sequence: CASSLDRGTGYTF. DNA for the CDR3: TGTGCCAGCAGCCTCGACAGGGGGACAGGCTACACCTTC.